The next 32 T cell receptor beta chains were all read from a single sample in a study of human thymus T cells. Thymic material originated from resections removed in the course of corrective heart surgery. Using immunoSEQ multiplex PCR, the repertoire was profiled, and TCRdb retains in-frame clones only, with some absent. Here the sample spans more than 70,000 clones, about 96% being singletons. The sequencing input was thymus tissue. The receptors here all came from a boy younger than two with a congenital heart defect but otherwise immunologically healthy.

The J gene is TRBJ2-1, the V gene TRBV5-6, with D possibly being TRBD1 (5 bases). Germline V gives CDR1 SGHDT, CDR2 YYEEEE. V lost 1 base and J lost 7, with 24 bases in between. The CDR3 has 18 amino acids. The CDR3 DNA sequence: TGTGCCAGCAGCTTGCCGGGCCATCGAGTCCTGAAGGGGAATGAGCAGTTCTTC. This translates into CASSLPGHRVLKGNEQFF.

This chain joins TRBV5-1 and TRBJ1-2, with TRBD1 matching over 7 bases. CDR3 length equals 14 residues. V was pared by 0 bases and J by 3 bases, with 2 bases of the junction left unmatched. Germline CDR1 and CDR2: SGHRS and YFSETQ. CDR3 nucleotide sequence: TGCGCCAGCAGCTTGGAAGGGACAGACTATGGCTACACCTTC. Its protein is CASSLEGTDYGYTF.

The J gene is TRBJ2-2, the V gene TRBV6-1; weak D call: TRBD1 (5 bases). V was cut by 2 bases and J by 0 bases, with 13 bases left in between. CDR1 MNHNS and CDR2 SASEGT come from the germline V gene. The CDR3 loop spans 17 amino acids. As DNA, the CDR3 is TGTGCCAGCAGTGAACGGGCCGGACACCCGAACACCGGGGAGCTGTTTTTT. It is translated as CASSERAGHPNTGELFF.

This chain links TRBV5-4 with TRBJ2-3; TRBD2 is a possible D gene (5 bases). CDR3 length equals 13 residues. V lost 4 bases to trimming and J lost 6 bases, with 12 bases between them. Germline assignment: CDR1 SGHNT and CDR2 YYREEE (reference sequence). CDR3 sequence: CASSPPERDTQYF. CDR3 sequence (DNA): TGTGCCAGCAGCCCGCCGGAGCGGGATACGCAGTATTTT.

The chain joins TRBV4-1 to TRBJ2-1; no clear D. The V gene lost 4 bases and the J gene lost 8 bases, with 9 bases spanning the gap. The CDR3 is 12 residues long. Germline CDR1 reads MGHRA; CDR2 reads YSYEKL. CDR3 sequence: CASSRRFDEQFF. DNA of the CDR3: TGCGCCAGCAGCCGGCGGTTCGATGAGCAGTTCTTC.

The CDR3 protein is CASSFEPGQIQPQHF. Written as DNA, the CDR3 is TGTGCCAGCAGTTTCGAACCGGGACAGATTCAGCCCCAGCATTTT. V usage is TRBV28 and J usage is TRBJ1-5; 7 bases agree with TRBD1. Germline assignment: CDR1 MDHEN and CDR2 SYDVKM. J lost 6 bases, V lost 3 bases, and 8 bases had no gene match. This CDR3 spans 15 amino acids.

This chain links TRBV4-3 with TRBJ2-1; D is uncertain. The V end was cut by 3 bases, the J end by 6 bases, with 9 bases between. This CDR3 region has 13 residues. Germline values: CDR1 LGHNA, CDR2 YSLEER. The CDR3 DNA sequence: TGCGCCAGCAGCCACCAAACCGCCAATGAGCAGTTCTTC. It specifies CASSHQTANEQFF.

The CDR3 here is CASSQGGRVHNPYEQYF. The CDR3 DNA is TGTGCCAGCAGCCAAGGCGGGAGGGTCCACAATCCCTACGAGCAGTACTTC. This chain uses TRBV4-2 with TRBJ2-7, with 9 nucleotides matching TRBD2. The V gene end was trimmed by 1 base and the J gene end by 2 bases; junction bases not matched to a gene: 9. CDR3 length: 17 amino acids. Per germline, CDR1 LGHNA and CDR2 YNFKEQ.

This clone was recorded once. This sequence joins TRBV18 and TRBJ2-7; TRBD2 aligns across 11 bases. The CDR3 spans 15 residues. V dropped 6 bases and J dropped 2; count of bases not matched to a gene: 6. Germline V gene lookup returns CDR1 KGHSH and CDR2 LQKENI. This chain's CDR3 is CASSRRLAGPYEQYF. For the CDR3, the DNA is TGTGCCAGCTCTCGCCGACTAGCGGGGCCCTACGAGCAGTACTTC.

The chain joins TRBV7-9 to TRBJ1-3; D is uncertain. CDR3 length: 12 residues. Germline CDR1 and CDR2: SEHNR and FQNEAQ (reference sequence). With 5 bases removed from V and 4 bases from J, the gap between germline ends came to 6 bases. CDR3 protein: CASSPPGNTIYF. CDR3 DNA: TGTGCCAGCAGCCCACCAGGAAACACCATATATTTT.

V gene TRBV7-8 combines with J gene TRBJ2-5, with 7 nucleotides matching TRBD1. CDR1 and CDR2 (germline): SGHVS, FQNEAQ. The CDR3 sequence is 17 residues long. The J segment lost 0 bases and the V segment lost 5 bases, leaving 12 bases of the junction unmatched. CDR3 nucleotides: TGTGCCAGCAGCCCCCGTAGGGGACAGCCGTACCAAGAGACCCAGTACTTC. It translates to CASSPRRGQPYQETQYF. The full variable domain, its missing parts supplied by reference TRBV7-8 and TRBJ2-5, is GAGVSQSPRYKVAKRGQDVALRCDPISGHVSLFWYQQALGQGPEFLTYFQNEAQLDKSGLPSDRFFAERPEGSVSTLKIQRTQQEDSAVYLCASSPRRGQPYQETQYFGPGTRLLVL.

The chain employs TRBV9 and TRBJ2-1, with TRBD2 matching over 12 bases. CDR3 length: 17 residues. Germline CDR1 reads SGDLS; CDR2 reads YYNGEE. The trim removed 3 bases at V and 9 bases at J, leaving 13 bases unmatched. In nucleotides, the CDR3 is TGTGCCAGCAGCGCCCTTGCGACTAGCGGGAGTGCGTGTGAGCAGTTCTTC. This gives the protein CASSALATSGSACEQFF.

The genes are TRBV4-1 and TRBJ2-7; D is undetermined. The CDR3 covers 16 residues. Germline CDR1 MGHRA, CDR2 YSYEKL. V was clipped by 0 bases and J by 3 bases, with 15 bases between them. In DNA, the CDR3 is TGCGCCAGCAGCCAAGATCTGCGACACCCGATCTACGAGCAGTACTTC. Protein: CASSQDLRHPIYEQYF.

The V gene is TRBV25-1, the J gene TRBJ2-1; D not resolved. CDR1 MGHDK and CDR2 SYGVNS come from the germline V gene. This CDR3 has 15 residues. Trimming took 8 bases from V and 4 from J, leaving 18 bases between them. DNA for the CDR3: TGTGCCAGCGGTCCCTCCGGGTCTCAATACAATGAGCAGTTCTTC. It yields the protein CASGPSGSQYNEQFF. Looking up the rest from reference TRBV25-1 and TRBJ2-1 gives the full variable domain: EADIYQTPRYLVIGTGKKITLECSQTMGHDKMYWYQQDPGMELHLIHYSYGVNSTEKGDLSSESTVSRIRTEHFPLTLESARPSHTSQYLCASGPSGSQYNEQFFGPGTRLTVL.

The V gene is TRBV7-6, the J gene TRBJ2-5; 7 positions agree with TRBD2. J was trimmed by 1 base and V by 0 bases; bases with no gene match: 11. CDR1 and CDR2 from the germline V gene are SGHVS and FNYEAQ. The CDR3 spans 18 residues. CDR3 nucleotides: TGTGCCAGCAGCTTAGCTGGACTAGAGCCTAGTTTCCAAGAGACCCAGTACTTC. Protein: CASSLAGLEPSFQETQYF.

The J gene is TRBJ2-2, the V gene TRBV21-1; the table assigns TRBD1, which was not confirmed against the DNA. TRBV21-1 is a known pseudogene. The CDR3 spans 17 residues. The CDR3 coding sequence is TGTGCCAGCAGCACACCTTCGCGGACAGCAAACACCGGGGAGCTGTTTTTT. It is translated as CASSTPSRTANTGELFF.

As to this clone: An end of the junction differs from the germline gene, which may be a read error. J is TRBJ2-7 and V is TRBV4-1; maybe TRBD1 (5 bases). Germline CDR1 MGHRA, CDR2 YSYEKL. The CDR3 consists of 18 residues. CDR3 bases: TGCGCCAGCAGCCAACTTCTTTTTCAGGGCCAAGACTCCAACGAGCAGTACTTC. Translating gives CASSQLLFQGQDSNEQYF.

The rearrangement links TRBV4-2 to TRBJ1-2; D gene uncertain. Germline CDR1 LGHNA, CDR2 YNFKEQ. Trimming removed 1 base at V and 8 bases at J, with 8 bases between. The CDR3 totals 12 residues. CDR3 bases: TGTGCCAGCAGCCAAGCCTCCCTAGGCTACACCTTC. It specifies CASSQASLGYTF.

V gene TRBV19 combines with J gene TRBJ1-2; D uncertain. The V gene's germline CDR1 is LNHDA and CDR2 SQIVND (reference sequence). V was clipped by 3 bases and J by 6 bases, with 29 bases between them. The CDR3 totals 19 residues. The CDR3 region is CASSILDRAPRFNSDGYTF. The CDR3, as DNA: TGTGCCAGTAGTATTCTCGATAGGGCTCCGCGATTTAACTCGGATGGCTACACCTTC.

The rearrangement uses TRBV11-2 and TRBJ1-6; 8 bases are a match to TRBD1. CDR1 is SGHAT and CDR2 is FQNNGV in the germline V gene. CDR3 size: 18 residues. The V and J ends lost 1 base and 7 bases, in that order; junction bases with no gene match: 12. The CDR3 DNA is TGTGCCAGCAGCTTAGTCGTACCCGGACAGGGTGAAAATTCACCCCTCCACTTT. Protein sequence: CASSLVVPGQGENSPLHF. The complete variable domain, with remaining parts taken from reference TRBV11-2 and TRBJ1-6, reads EAGVAQSPRYKIIEKRQSVAFWCNPISGHATLYWYQQILGQGPKLLIQFQNNGVVDDSQLPKDRFSAERLKGVDSTLKIQPAKLEDSAVYLCASSLVVPGQGENSPLHFGNGTRLTVT.

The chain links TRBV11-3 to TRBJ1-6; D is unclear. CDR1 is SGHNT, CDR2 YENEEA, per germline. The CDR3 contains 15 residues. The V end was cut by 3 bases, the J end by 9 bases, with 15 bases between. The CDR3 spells CASSLAGSRGSPLHF. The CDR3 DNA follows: TGTGCCAGCAGCTTGGCCGGGTCTCGAGGTTCACCCCTCCACTTT.

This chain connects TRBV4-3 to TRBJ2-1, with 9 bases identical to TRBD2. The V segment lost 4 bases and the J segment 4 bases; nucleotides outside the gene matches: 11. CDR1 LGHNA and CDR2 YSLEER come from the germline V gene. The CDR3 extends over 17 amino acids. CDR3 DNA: TGCGCCAGCAGCCGAAAGACCTGTAGCGGGGGTTACAATGAGCAGTTCTTC. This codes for CASSRKTCSGGYNEQFF.

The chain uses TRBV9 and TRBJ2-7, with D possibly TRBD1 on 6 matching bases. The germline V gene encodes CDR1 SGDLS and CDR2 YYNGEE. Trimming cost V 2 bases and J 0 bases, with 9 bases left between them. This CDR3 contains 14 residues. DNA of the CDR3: TGTGCCAGCAGCGTCCAGGGGAGCTCCTACGAGCAGTACTTC. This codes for CASSVQGSSYEQYF. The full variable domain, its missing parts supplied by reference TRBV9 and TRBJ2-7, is DSGVTQTPKHLITATGQRVTLRCSPRSGDLSVYWYQQSLDQGLQFLIQYYNGEERAKGNILERFSAQQFPDLHSELNLSSLELGDSALYFCASSVQGSSYEQYFGPGTRLTVT.

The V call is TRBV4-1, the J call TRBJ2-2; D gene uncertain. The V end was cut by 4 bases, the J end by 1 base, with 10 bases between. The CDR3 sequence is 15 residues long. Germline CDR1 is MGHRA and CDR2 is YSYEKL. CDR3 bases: TGCGCCAGCAGCCTTAAATATCAGAACACCGGGGAGCTGTTTTTT. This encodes CASSLKYQNTGELFF.

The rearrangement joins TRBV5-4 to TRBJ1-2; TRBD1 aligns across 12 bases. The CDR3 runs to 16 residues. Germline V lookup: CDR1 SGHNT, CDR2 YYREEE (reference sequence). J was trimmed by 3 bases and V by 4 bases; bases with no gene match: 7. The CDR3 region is CASSPRDRGPDYGYTF. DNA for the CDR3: TGTGCCAGCAGCCCCCGGGACAGGGGGCCGGACTATGGCTACACCTTC.

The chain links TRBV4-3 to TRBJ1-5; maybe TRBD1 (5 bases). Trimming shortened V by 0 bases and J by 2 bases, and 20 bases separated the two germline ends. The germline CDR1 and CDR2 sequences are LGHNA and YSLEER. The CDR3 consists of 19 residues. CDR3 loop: CASSQDLGAPATGNQPQHF. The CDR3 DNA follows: TGCGCCAGCAGCCAAGATCTTGGGGCCCCAGCCACGGGCAATCAGCCCCAGCATTTT.

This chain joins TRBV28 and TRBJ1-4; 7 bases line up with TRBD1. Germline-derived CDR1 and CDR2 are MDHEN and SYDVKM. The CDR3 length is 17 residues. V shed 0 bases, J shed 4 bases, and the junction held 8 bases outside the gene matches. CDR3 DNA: TGTGCCAGCAGTTTATGGGTTCACAGGGGAGTTAATGAAAAACTGTTTTTT. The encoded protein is CASSLWVHRGVNEKLFF. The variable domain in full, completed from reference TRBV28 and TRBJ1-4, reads DVKVTQSSRYLVKRTGEKVFLECVQDMDHENMFWYRQDPGLGLRLIYFSYDVKMKEKGDIPEGYSVSREKKERFSLILESASTNQTSMYLCASSLWVHRGVNEKLFFGSGTQLSVL.

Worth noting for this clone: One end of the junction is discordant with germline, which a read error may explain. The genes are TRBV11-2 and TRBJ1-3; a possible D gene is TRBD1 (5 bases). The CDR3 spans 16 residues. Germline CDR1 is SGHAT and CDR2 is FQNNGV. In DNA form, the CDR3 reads TGTGCCAGCAGCCCTAGACAGTTACCCTCTGGAAACGCCATATATTTT. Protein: CASSPRQLPSGNAIYF.

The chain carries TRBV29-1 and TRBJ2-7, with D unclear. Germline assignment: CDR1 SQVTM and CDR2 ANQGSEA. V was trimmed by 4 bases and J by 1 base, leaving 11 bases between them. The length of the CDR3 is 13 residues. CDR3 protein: CSVVMTPSYEQYF. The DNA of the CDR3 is TGCAGCGTTGTGATGACTCCGTCCTACGAGCAGTACTTC.

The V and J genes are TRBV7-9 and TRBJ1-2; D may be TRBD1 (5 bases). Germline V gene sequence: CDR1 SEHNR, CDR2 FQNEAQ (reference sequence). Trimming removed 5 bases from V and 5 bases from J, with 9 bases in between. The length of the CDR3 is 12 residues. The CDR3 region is CASSGGRYGYTF. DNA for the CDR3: TGTGCCAGCAGCGGGGGGAGATATGGCTACACCTTC.

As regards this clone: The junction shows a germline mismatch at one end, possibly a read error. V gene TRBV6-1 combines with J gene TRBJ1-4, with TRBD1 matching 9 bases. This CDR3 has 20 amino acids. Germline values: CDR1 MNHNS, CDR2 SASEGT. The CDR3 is CASSEWGDRGARLTIEKLFF. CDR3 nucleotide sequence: TGTGCCAGCAGTGAATGGGGAGACAGGGGGGCCCGTTTGACTATTGAAAAACTGTTTTTT.

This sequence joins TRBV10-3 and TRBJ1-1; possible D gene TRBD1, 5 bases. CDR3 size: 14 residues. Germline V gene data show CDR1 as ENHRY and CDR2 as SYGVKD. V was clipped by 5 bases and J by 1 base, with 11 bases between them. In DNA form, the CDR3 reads TGTGCCATCAGTCCCGACGGACAGAACACTGAAGCTTTCTTT. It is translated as CAISPDGQNTEAFF.